This is a list of T cell receptor beta chains from one sample in a study of CD8 T cells in Susac syndrome. Using its own MiXCR run on the immunoSEQ multiplex PCR reads, TCRdb lists one record per CDR3 protein. The repertoire holds about 73,000 distinct CDR3 sequences, with about 95% as singletons. Sequences were obtained from CD8+ T cells from PBMCs. Receptors originate from a human donor with multiple sclerosis. CDR3s include the opening cysteine and the closing phenylalanine or tryptophan. A D gene is named only where the DNA matches it firmly. Size is stated for part of the rows, as once, few or many counts, or as a class when the clone is expanded.

abundance	j_gene	d_gene	len	v_gene	CDR3aa	CDR3nt
.	TRBJ2-3	TRBD2	13	TRBV7-9	CASSGTSLDTQYF	TGTGCCAGCAGCGGGACTAGCTTGGATACGCAGTATTTT
once	TRBJ1-2	TRBD1	17	TRBV7-2	CASSLDSGDRAPYGYTF	TGTGCCAGCAGCTTAGATAGCGGGGACAGGGCCCCCTATGGCTACACCTTC
.	TRBJ1-4	TRBD1	15	TRBV6-5	CASRFQGAQGEKLFF	TGTGCCAGCAGATTCCAGGGGGCTCAGGGCGAAAAACTGTTTTTT
.	TRBJ1-2	TRBD1	13	TRBV25-1	CASSGTGWNGYTF	TGTGCCAGCAGTGGGACAGGGTGGAATGGCTACACCTTC
.	TRBJ2-6	TRBD2	16	TRBV25-1	CASSVAGGPGANVLTF	TGTGCCAGCAGTGTAGCGGGAGGGCCTGGGGCCAACGTCCTGACTTTC
.	TRBJ2-7	TRBD1	15	TRBV9	CASSVSGQGAQEQYF	TGTGCCAGCAGCGTATCGGGACAGGGGGCGCAAGAGCAGTACTTC
.	TRBJ2-7	TRBD1	14	TRBV12-3/TRBV12-4	CASSLHATGHEQYF	TGTGCCAGCAGTTTGCATGCGACAGGGCACGAGCAGTACTTC
.	TRBJ1-5	.	15	TRBV7-9	CASSSPGISNQPQHF	TGTGCCAGCAGCTCCCCGGGGATAAGCAATCAGCCCCAGCATTTT
.	TRBJ2-7	TRBD2	16	TRBV27	CASSLGLARSAYEQYF	TGTGCCAGCAGTTTAGGACTAGCCCGGTCGGCCTACGAGCAGTACTTC
.	TRBJ2-4	.	11	TRBV27	CASTDGNIQYF	TGTGCCAGCACGGACGGAAACATTCAGTACTTC
.	TRBJ2-2	.	12	TRBV27	CASSLRPGELFF	TGTGCCAGCAGTTTGCGACCCGGGGAGCTGTTTTTT
.	TRBJ2-7	.	13	TRBV20-1	CSARDRGGFQQYF	TGCAGTGCTAGAGACCGTGGAGGTTTCCAGCAGTACTTC
.	TRBJ2-1	.	15	TRBV12-3/TRBV12-4	CASSFPGSSYNEQFF	TGTGCCAGCAGTTTCCCCGGGAGCTCCTACAATGAGCAGTTCTTC
.	TRBJ2-7	TRBD1	12	TRBV5-1	CASRDRAQGWYF	TGCGCCAGCCGGGACAGGGCGCAGGGTTGGTACTTC
once	TRBJ2-7	.	15	TRBV29-1	CSVVGQQVSSYEQYF	TGCAGCGTTGTAGGGCAGCAAGTAAGCTCCTACGAGCAGTACTTC
.	TRBJ2-7	.	13	TRBV27	CASSFGRASEQYF	TGTGCCAGCAGTTTCGGCAGGGCAAGCGAGCAGTACTTC
.	TRBJ2-7	.	19	TRBV23-1	CASSHTSFAGSMYSYEQYF	TGCGCCAGCAGTCACACCTCTTTCGCTGGGTCGATGTATTCCTACGAGCAGTACTTC
once	TRBJ2-2	TRBD1	14	TRBV23-1	CATTGTGATGELFF	TGCGCCACCACCGGGACAGGGGCCACCGGGGAGCTGTTTTTT
.	TRBJ1-1	.	15	TRBV4-2	CASSQAERVLTEAFF	TGTGCCAGCAGCCAAGCGGAGCGGGTGCTGACTGAAGCTTTCTTT
.	TRBJ1-1	TRBD1	14	TRBV25-1	CASRRDRGYTEAFF	TGTGCCAGCAGGAGGGACAGGGGGTACACTGAAGCTTTCTTT
.	TRBJ2-3	.	15	TRBV7-9	CASSLWGQITDTQYF	TGTGCCAGCAGCTTGTGGGGCCAGATCACAGATACGCAGTATTTT
.	TRBJ1-1	.	16	TRBV11-1	CASSLGVSAMNTEAFF	TGTGCCAGCAGCTTAGGGGTTTCGGCCATGAACACTGAAGCTTTCTTT
.	TRBJ2-1	.	14	TRBV30	CAWSVGGSYNEQFF	TGTGCCTGGAGTGTAGGGGGCTCCTACAATGAGCAGTTCTTC
.	TRBJ1-1	TRBD1	13	TRBV19	CASTGTADTEAFF	TGTGCCAGCACCGGGACAGCTGACACTGAAGCTTTCTTT
.	TRBJ2-7	TRBD1	15	TRBV30	CAWSVWTGVGKEQYF	TGTGCCTGGAGTGTTTGGACAGGGGTCGGTAAGGAGCAGTACTTC
.	TRBJ2-7	.	14	TRBV13	CASSLGTNTYEQYF	TGTGCCAGCAGCTTAGGGACTAACACTTACGAGCAGTACTTC
.	TRBJ2-1	.	13	TRBV9	CASSSGTDNEQFF	TGTGCCAGCAGCAGCGGGACAGACAATGAGCAGTTCTTC
.	TRBJ2-3	TRBD1	16	TRBV3-1	CASSVRRDRGSDTQYF	TGTGCCAGCAGCGTGCGCCGGGACAGGGGCTCAGATACGCAGTATTTT
.	TRBJ2-1	.	15	TRBV24-1	CATSTTSSPYNEQFF	TGTGCCACCAGTACGACCAGCTCGCCCTACAATGAGCAGTTCTTC
.	TRBJ1-5	.	15	TRBV9	CASSVTGTLNQPQHF	TGTGCCAGCAGCGTTACAGGGACCCTGAATCAGCCCCAGCATTTT
.	TRBJ2-4	.	16	TRBV4-1	CASSDIGGPAKNIQYF	TGCGCCAGCAGCGATATCGGGGGCCCTGCCAAAAACATTCAGTACTTC